This TCR beta chain was captured in a study of graft-versus-host responses after intestinal transplantation. About the study: All of the recipients had induction that used anti-thymocyte globulin, then tacrolimus and steroids for 2 to 3 years. Study results and limitations: GvH clones turned up in recipient marrow; some had shown up first in ileum or blood.

Clones were read by immunoSEQ multiplex PCR, and TCRdb kept only the in-frame ones, dropping some. The sample carries tens of thousands of clones, approximately 95% recorded once. A remark on this clone: Its target is not known.

The CDR3 length is 16 residues. After removal of 6 bases from V and 7 bases from J, the junction contained 11 bases not matched to a gene. This specimen consisted of PBMCs, obtained approximately 350 days after intestinal transplant. This chain joins TRBV23-1 and TRBJ2-1, with 11 bases that match TRBD2. TRBV23-1 counts as an open reading frame of uncertain function. The sequence was obtained from a human patient who received an intestinal transplant, so some T cells may come from the graft donor. The CDR3 sequence: CASRLIAGGPWNEQFF. The CDR3 DNA reads as TGCGCCAGCAGACTAATAGCGGGAGGGCCTTGGAATGAGCAGTTCTTC.